The rows below give T cell receptor beta chains drawn from one sample of a study of blood T cell repertoires in COVID-19. Clones were sequenced by immunoSEQ multiplex PCR, and TCRdb holds only the in-frame ones, with some missing. The sample contains approximately 300,000 clones, around 90% of which appear only once. Sequencing was performed on peripheral blood. The source is a woman aged 45-65 years who had recovered from COVID-19. Both conserved end residues are trimmed from each CDR3.

v_call,cdr3_aa
TRBV13,ASSLGRNIQY
TRBV13,ASSPVPGQGNYGYT
TRBV19,ASSIVPGNQPQH
TRBV5-6,ASSFTVRDRYEQY
TRBV9,ARSWTSGMAYEQY
TRBV9,ASSLTQGAGTEAF
TRBV5-8,ASSKQYGYT
TRBV7-4,ASSPNRFYSNQPQH
TRBV18,ASSASQGNPEAF
TRBV12-3/TRBV12-4,ASSPSWPEAF
TRBV7-9,ASSIRRDTGGPSYEQY
TRBV28,ASSTGVTSWPSGNTIY
TRBV18,ASSPTVYEQY
TRBV28,ASSLQGDYGYT
TRBV27,ASSYGQGMNTEAF
TRBV5-1,ASSLEGMSGRYNEQF
TRBV3-1/TRBV3-2,ASSQLFSGANVLT
TRBV28,ASSLQGRGPQPQH
TRBV29-1,SGTPPSGGTDTQY
TRBV7-3,ASSLKAGGWGYTDTQY
TRBV30,AWSVIQGPGGYT
TRBV18,ASSPPGTQY
TRBV5-1,ASSLMTSADTQY
TRBV3-1/TRBV3-2,ASSQARSGRYNEQF
TRBV11-3,ASTPCFYGYT
TRBV27,ASSSSYEQY
TRBV12-3/TRBV12-4,ASTQHTDTQY
TRBV28,ASTHRWSSYEQY
TRBV11-2,ASSLEGTREKLF
TRBV4-1,ASSQAQGLGDQPQH
TRBV9,ASSARQGPYGYT
TRBV5-6,ASRGAGESTEAF
TRBV30,ASTGTRGTYEQY
TRBV6-2/TRBV6-3,ASSYRGRGYT
TRBV28,ASLQAWPGGSINEKLF
TRBV11-1,ASSLGTGTDTQY